The clone carrying this T cell receptor (beta chain) was seen a handful of times. Its antigen is currently unknown. V was trimmed by 0 bases and J by 6 bases, leaving 8 bases between them. The length of the CDR3 is 14 residues. CDR1 and CDR2 from the germline V gene are MGHRA and YSYEKL. The data belong to a study of beta chain features in type 1 diabetes. Study-wide results and limits: A moderate, significant TCRB CDR3 shortening appeared in type 1 diabetes across four CD4+ subsets.

The isolated RNA, all of it, was reverse transcribed, so expressed TCRB transcripts were what got sequenced. The assay was immunoSEQ multiplex PCR, and TCRdb's table has in-frame clones only and misses some. Of approximately 250,000 clones detected, roughly 10% appear once; the ten largest clones hold over 0.015%. Sequencing used naive CD4+ T cells from blood. This sequence was found in a man between 25 and 39 years old with type 1 diabetes. The chain uses TRBV4-1 and TRBJ1-4, with D perhaps TRBD1 (6 bases). The CDR3 DNA follows: TGCGCCAGCAGCCAAGATAGGACAGATGAAAAACTGTTTTTT. This gives the protein CASSQDRTDEKLFF.